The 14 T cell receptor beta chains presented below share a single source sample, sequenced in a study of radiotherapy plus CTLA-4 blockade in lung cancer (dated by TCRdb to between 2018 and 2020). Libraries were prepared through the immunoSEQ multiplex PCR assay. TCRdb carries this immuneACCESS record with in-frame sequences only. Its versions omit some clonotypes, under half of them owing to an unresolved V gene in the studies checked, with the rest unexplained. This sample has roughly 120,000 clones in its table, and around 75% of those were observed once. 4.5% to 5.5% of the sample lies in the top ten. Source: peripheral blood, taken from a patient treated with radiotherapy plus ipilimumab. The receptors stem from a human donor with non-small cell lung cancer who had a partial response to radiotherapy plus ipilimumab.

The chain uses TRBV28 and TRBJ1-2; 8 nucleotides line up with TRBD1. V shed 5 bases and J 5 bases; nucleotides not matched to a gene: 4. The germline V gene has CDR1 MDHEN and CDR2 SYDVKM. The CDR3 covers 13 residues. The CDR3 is CASSRTGGYGYTF. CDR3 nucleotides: TGTGCCAGCAGTCGTACAGGGGGGTATGGCTACACCTTC.

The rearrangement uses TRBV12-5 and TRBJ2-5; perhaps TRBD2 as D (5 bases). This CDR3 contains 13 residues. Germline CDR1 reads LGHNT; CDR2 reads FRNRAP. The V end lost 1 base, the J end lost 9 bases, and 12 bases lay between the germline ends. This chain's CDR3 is CASGLGGAGAQYF. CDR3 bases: TGTGCTAGTGGTTTGGGGGGAGCTGGGGCCCAGTACTTC.

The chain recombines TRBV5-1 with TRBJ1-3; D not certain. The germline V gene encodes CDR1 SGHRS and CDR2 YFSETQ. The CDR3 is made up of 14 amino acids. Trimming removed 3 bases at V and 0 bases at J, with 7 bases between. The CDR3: CASSSGGSGNTIYF. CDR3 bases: TGCGCCAGCAGCTCGGGAGGCTCTGGAAACACCATATATTTT.

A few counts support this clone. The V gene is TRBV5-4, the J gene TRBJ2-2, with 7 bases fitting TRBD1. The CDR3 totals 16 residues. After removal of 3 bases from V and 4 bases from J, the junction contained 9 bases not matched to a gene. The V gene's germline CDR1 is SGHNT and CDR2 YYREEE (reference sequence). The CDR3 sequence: CASSSPRDSFTGELFF. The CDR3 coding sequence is TGTGCCAGCAGCTCGCCCCGGGACAGTTTCACCGGGGAGCTGTTTTTT.

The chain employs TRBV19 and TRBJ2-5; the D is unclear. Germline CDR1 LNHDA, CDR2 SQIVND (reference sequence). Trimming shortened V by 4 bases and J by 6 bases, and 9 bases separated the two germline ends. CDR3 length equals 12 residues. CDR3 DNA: TGTGCCAGTAGTACTCTGAGCCAGACCCAGTACTTC. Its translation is CASSTLSQTQYF.

DNA for the CDR3: TGTGCCAGCAGCTTGGACAGGGGGGGCGGGGCCAACGTCCTGACTTTC. Protein sequence: CASSLDRGGGANVLTF. The rearrangement uses TRBV7-6 and TRBJ2-6; TRBD1 matches at 10 bases. V was pared by 3 bases and J by 4 bases, with 3 bases of the junction left unmatched. The CDR3 is 16 residues long. CDR1 SGHVS and CDR2 FNYEAQ come from the germline V gene.

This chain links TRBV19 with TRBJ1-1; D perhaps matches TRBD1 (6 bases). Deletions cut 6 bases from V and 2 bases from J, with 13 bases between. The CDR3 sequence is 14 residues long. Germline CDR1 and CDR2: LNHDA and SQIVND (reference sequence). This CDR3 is CASRDGQTNTEAFF. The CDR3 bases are TGTGCCAGTAGGGATGGACAGACTAACACTGAAGCTTTCTTT.

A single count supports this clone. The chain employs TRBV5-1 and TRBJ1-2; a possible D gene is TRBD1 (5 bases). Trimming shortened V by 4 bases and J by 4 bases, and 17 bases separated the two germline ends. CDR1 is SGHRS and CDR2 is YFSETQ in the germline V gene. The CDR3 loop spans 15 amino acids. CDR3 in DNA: TGCGCCAGCAGCCCGGTGGGGCAGGCGAGCTATGGCTACACCTTC. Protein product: CASSPVGQASYGYTF.

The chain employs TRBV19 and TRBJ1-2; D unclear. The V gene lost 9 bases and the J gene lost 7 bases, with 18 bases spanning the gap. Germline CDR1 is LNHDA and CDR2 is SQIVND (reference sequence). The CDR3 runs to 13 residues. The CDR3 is CASTLGKRSGYTF. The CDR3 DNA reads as TGTGCCAGCACGCTAGGGAAGCGGTCTGGCTACACCTTC.

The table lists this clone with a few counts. The CDR3 spells CAWSGIDTQYF. CDR3 sequence (DNA): TGTGCCTGGAGTGGTATAGATACGCAGTATTTT. V usage is TRBV30 and J usage is TRBJ2-3; D uncertain. The germline gives CDR1 GTSNPN, CDR2 SVGIG (reference sequence). Trimming took off 1 base at V and 5 bases at J, with 4 bases between the two ends. The CDR3 sequence is 11 residues long.

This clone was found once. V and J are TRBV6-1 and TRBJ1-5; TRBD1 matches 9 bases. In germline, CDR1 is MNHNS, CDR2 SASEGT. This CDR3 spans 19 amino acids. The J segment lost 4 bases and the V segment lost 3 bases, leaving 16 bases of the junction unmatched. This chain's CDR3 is CASSELTGGDIRRNQPQHF. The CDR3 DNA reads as TGTGCCAGCAGTGAGCTGACAGGGGGGGACATAAGAAGAAATCAGCCCCAGCATTTT.

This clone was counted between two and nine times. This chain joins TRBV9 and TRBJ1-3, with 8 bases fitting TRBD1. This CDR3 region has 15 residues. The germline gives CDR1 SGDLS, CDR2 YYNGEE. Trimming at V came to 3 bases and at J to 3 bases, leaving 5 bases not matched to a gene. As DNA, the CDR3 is TGTGCCAGCAGCGGCGGACAGGGCAATGGAAACACCATATATTTT. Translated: CASSGGQGNGNTIYF.

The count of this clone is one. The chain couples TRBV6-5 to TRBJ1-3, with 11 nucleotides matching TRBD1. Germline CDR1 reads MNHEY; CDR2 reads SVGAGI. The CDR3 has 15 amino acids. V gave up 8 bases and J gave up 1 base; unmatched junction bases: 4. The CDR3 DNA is TGTGCCAGCGGGACAGGGGGTCAGTCTGGAAACACCATATATTTT. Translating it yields CASGTGGQSGNTIYF.

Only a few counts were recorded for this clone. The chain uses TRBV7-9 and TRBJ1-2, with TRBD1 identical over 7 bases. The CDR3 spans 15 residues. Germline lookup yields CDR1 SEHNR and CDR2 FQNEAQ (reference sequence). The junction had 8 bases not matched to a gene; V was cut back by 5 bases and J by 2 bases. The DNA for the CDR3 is TGTGCCAGCAGCGGGCCGGGACAGAAAAACTATGGCTACACCTTC. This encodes CASSGPGQKNYGYTF.